These 19 T cell receptor beta chains were sequenced from one sample in a study of shared clonotypes between healthy human individuals. Generated by immunoSEQ multiplex PCR, the TCRdb table keeps only in-frame clones and is missing some. The table includes over a million clones, about 75% detected once. The sample consisted of memory CD4+ T cells sorted from blood. Noted subset: CD45RA-negative fraction. Source of these receptors: a man aged 18 to 29 in good health.

The chain employs TRBV7-9 and TRBJ2-7; unclear D gene. V was pared by 0 bases and J by 7 bases, with 7 bases between. This CDR3 region has 12 residues. CDR1 is SEHNR and CDR2 is FQNEAQ in the germline V gene (reference sequence). DNA for the CDR3: TGTGCCAGCAGCTTAGCCCCCGGTGAGCAGTACTTC. This encodes CASSLAPGEQYF.

The chain carries TRBV30 and TRBJ2-3, with 9 bases that match TRBD2. The germline V gene encodes CDR1 GTSNPN and CDR2 SVGIG (reference sequence). V was clipped by 4 bases and J by 0 bases; unmatched bases: 2. The CDR3 consists of 14 residues. CDR3 bases: TGTGCCTGGAAAGGACTAGCGAGCACAGATACGCAGTATTTT. Translated, it gives CAWKGLASTDTQYF.

The chain links TRBV9 to TRBJ2-2, with TRBD2 identical over 12 bases. Germline lookup yields CDR1 SGDLS and CDR2 YYNGEE. The CDR3 contains 15 residues. The V gene end was trimmed by 4 bases and the J gene end by 5 bases; junction bases not matched to a gene: 3. The CDR3 region is CASSSGLAGTGELFF. As DNA, the CDR3 is TGTGCCAGCAGCTCTGGACTAGCGGGAACCGGGGAGCTGTTTTTT.

This CDR3 is CASSENPETQYF. The CDR3 DNA reads TGTGCCAGCAGTGAGAACCCAGAGACCCAGTACTTC. The rearrangement joins TRBV2 to TRBJ2-5; D remains ambiguous. This CDR3 contains 12 residues. V was shortened by 3 bases and J by 4 bases, with 6 bases between the two germline ends. Germline V gene sequence: CDR1 SNHLY, CDR2 FYNNEI.

J is TRBJ2-5 and V is TRBV4-1; TRBD1 might be the D (6 bases). CDR3 length equals 15 residues. V was cut by 4 bases and J by 0 bases, with 12 bases left in between. The germline V gene has CDR1 MGHRA and CDR2 YSYEKL. The CDR3 loop is CASSPGDTYQETQYF. In DNA, the CDR3 is TGCGCCAGCAGCCCAGGGGACACGTACCAAGAGACCCAGTACTTC.

The genes are TRBV11-2 and TRBJ2-7, with 8 bases matching TRBD1. This CDR3 region has 15 residues. Germline lookup yields CDR1 SGHAT and CDR2 FQNNGV. J lost 2 bases, V lost 4 bases, and 7 bases had no gene match. The CDR3 sequence is CASSSNRGFAYEQYF. The CDR3 coding sequence is TGTGCCAGCAGCTCAAACAGGGGGTTTGCCTACGAGCAGTACTTC.

This chain joins TRBV30 and TRBJ2-7; D call uncertain. Germline CDR1 is GTSNPN and CDR2 is SVGIG (reference sequence). V lost 3 bases and J 2 bases, leaving 8 bases between the germline ends. This CDR3 is built from 12 residues. The CDR3 DNA reads as TGTGCCTGGAGCGCTCTTGCCTACGAGCAGTACTTC. This codes for CAWSALAYEQYF.

This chain uses TRBV19 with TRBJ2-5; 9 nucleotides line up with TRBD1. Germline V gene sequence: CDR1 LNHDA, CDR2 SQIVND (reference sequence). J gave up 5 bases and V 6 bases, and 13 bases lay outside the gene matches. The CDR3 consists of 16 residues. This chain's CDR3 is CASSRTGQGTEETQYF. The CDR3 bases are TGTGCCAGTAGCAGAACCGGACAGGGGACGGAGGAGACCCAGTACTTC.

Only a few counts were recorded for this clone. V usage is TRBV2 and J usage is TRBJ1-5; the D is unclear. V gave up 5 bases and J gave up 6 bases, with 8 bases separating them. The CDR3 spans 12 residues. Germline V gene data show CDR1 as SNHLY and CDR2 as FYNNEI. The CDR3, as DNA: TGTGCCAGCAGTCGGGAGACTCAGCCCCAGCATTTT. Translated: CASSRETQPQHF.

This sequence joins TRBV2 and TRBJ1-6; unclear D gene. The germline CDR1 and CDR2 sequences are SNHLY and FYNNEI. V lost 7 bases and J lost 7, with 8 bases in between. CDR3 size: 12 residues. The CDR3 nucleotides read TGTGCCAGCAATTTACAGAATTCACCCCTCCACTTT. It specifies CASNLQNSPLHF. The full variable domain, its missing parts supplied by reference TRBV2 and TRBJ1-6, is EPEVTQTPSHQVTQMGQEVILRCVPISNHLYFYWYRQILGQKVEFLVSFYNNEISEKSEIFDDQFSVERPDGSNFTLKIRSTKLEDSAMYFCASNLQNSPLHFGNGTRLTVT.

The rearrangement uses TRBV5-1 and TRBJ2-5; 10 nucleotides match TRBD1. With 6 bases clipped from V and 0 bases from J, the junction kept 5 bases outside the gene matches. The V gene's germline CDR1 is SGHRS and CDR2 YFSETQ. The CDR3 runs 15 residues. The CDR3 sequence is CASNGQGGYQETQYF. The DNA for the CDR3 is TGCGCCAGCAATGGACAGGGGGGGTACCAAGAGACCCAGTACTTC. Filled out from reference TRBV5-1 and TRBJ2-5, the complete variable domain reads KAGVTQTPRYLIKTRGQQVTLSCSPISGHRSVSWYQQTPGQGLQFLFEYFSETQRNKGNFPGRFSGRQFSNSRSEMNVSTLELGDSALYLCASNGQGGYQETQYFGPGTRLLVL.

The V gene is TRBV13, the J gene TRBJ2-5; the match to TRBD1 covers 7 bases. Germline values: CDR1 PRHDT, CDR2 FYEKMQ (reference sequence). This CDR3 comprises 16 residues. With 4 bases clipped from V and 5 bases from J, the junction kept 13 bases outside the gene matches. This CDR3 is CASSYSTGESVETQYF. In DNA, the CDR3 is TGTGCCAGCAGCTACTCCACAGGGGAAAGCGTCGAGACCCAGTACTTC.

As concerns this clone: It may be a read error: a sequence one base away is much more abundant. This sample includes further DNA sequences coding for the same CDR3. The genes are TRBV7-3 and TRBJ2-3, with D unclear. Trimming took 3 bases from V and 1 from J, leaving 2 bases between them. The germline V gene encodes CDR1 SGHTA and CDR2 FQGTGA. This CDR3 has 12 amino acids. CDR3 protein: CASSFGTDTQYF. The DNA for the CDR3 is TGTGCCAGCAGCTTCGGCACAGATACGCAGTATTTT. Together with reference TRBV7-3 and TRBJ2-3, the CDR3 gives the full variable domain: GAGVSQTPSNKVTEKGKYVELRCDPISGHTALYWYRQSLGQGPEFLIYFQGTGAADDSGLPNDRFFAVRPEGSVSTLKIQRTERGDSAVYLCASSFGTDTQYFGPGTRLTVL.

This sequence joins TRBV9 and TRBJ2-1, with 9 bases matching TRBD1. Per germline, CDR1 SGDLS and CDR2 YYNGEE. The CDR3 loop spans 14 amino acids. V dropped 4 bases and J dropped 4; count of bases not matched to a gene: 3. DNA of the CDR3: TGTGCCAGCAGCTTGACAGGGGGGTACAATGAGCAGTTCTTC. Amino acids: CASSLTGGYNEQFF.

The chain is built from TRBV7-9 and TRBJ2-7; D is perhaps TRBD2 (6 bases). The CDR3 spans 16 residues. Germline CDR1 SEHNR, CDR2 FQNEAQ (reference sequence). Trimming cost V 5 bases and J 0 bases, with 17 bases left between them. CDR3 nucleotide sequence: TGTGCCAGCAGCCGAGCGGGCGCCGGGGCCTCCTACGAGCAGTACTTC. Protein: CASSRAGAGASYEQYF.

CDR3 DNA: TGTGCCAGCAGCTTCGGGACAGGGGGCGGCACTGAAGCTTTCTTT. It translates to CASSFGTGGGTEAFF. The chain uses TRBV5-4 and TRBJ1-1, with 12 bases matching TRBD1. CDR1 SGHNT and CDR2 YYREEE come from the germline V gene (reference sequence). V dropped 2 bases and J dropped 4; count of bases not matched to a gene: 3. This CDR3 region has 15 residues.

This clone was detected a few times. The chain is built from TRBV18 and TRBJ2-2; TRBD2 matches at 14 bases. The V gene end was trimmed by 3 bases and the J gene end by 0 bases; junction bases not matched to a gene: 0. Germline values: CDR1 KGHSH, CDR2 LQKENI. The CDR3 is 17 amino acids. The CDR3 spells CASSPGLAGANTGELFF. CDR3 bases: TGTGCCAGCTCACCGGGACTAGCGGGAGCGAACACCGGGGAGCTGTTTTTT.

J is TRBJ2-7 and V is TRBV7-2; D call uncertain. CDR3 length: 12 amino acids. Trimming took 5 bases from V and 3 from J, leaving 8 bases between them. The germline V gene encodes CDR1 SGHTA and CDR2 FQGNSA. In DNA, the CDR3 is TGTGCCAGCAGCCAAACGAACTACGAGCAGTACTTC. Translating gives CASSQTNYEQYF.

The chain recombines TRBV27 with TRBJ2-7, with D hard to call. The CDR3 runs to 13 residues. V lost 2 bases and J 3 bases, leaving 8 bases between the germline ends. Germline loops: CDR1 MNHEY, CDR2 SMNVEV (reference sequence). DNA for the CDR3: TGTGCCAGCAGTTTACGGCACTTCTACGAGCAGTACTTC. Protein product: CASSLRHFYEQYF.